This T cell receptor beta chain was obtained from a study of T cells in Graves' hyperthyroidism and ophthalmopathy. Study outcomes and limitations: Ophthalmopathy was model-predicted a median about 7.1 months pre-onset.

More than 8 ml fresh peripheral blood yielded the PBMCs. This clonotype was detected many times. The antigen is unknown. Researchers amplified the TCR beta CDR3 regions from RNA transcripts. HTBI primers were the set used in a first-round RT-PCR of the TCR CDR3. TCRdb reprocessed the multiplex PCR reads with MiXCR, giving one entry per CDR3 protein. The data show about 300,000 distinct CDR3 sequences, roughly a fifth seen once. Germline-derived CDR1 and CDR2 are SNHLY and FYNNEI. The CDR3 is 11 amino acids. V was trimmed by 2 bases and J by 6 bases, leaving 2 bases between them. The source of this sequence is a man aged 45-65 years with Graves' ophthalmopathy. The sample taken for sequencing was blood. V gene TRBV2 combines with J gene TRBJ2-1; D uncertain. The chain's CDR3 is CASSELNEQFF. CDR3 DNA sequence: TGTGCCAGCAGTGAACTCAATGAGCAGTTCTTC.